This TCR beta chain was found in a study of blood T cell repertoires in COVID-19 (dated by TCRdb to 2018 to 2021). Describing the broader study: Samples covering the acute and convalescent phases of COVID-19 were provided by collaborators in the United States, Italy and Spain. Where available, HLA class I and class II types were obtained from metadata supplied by the sample provider rather than from assay-based typing. The sample metadata nearly always contained a de-identified subject ID, COVID-19 status, age in years and sex. The repertoires were released in a freely available public database meant as a resource for research on the immune response to SARS-CoV-2. The samples were drawn from the first 160 participants of the ongoing ImmuneRACE study and from some 1,300 subjects provided by 6 global collaborators. The material from the prospective study consisted of cDNA or gDNA derived from T cells, B-cell-depleted T cells, or PBMCs. Subjects who had been exposed to COVID-19, were actively infected with it, or had recovered from it provided the deeply sampled blood TCRbeta repertoires that made up the dataset.

For CDR1 and CDR2, the germline V gene lists SGDLS and YYNGEE. The CDR3 runs 13 amino acids, cysteine and phenylalanine included. Of all the DNA, just the CDR3 is kept, 39 bases in frame from base 1. The V end loses 7 bases and the J end loses 1 base, and a stretch of 10 bases separates them. General study outcomes and caveats: The quantity of clinical and demographic metadata differed by source and by participant and was supplied without curation.

TCRbeta CDR3 regions were amplified from genomic DNA using the immunoSEQ Assay, a bias-controlled multiplex PCR. In the source study's methods: The number of nucleated cells in each sample was estimated from the amplification of reference gene primers within the assay. To quantify the absolute abundance of each unique TCRbeta CDR3 rearrangement, sequence reads were collapsed and filtered. For each sample, productive Simpson clonality was calculated as the square root of Simpson's diversity index across productive rearrangements. TCRdb mirrors the immuneACCESS table, restricted to in-frame sequences. Some clones are absent from its copies; in checked studies, under half trace to an unresolved V gene, and the reason for the others is unknown. The V and J calls and clone size come from that table; D and trimming were worked out from the DNA. The sample table lists 110,000 or so clones, around 80% of them with a count of one. 2% to 3% of the sample rests with the top ten.

Collaborating institutions collected whole blood in K2EDTA tubes following their own protocols. For TCRbeta analysis, collaborator samples were shipped as frozen whole blood, as isolated PBMCs, or as DNA extracted from either sample type. On this clone itself: The clone's antigen remains unknown. No much larger clone is present one base from it, and per-base qualities are unavailable.

This TCR came from a man in his fifties or sixties with acute or convalescent COVID-19. Sequences were obtained from peripheral blood. The V and J genes are TRBV9 and TRBJ2-3; TRBD2 is possibly the D segment (6 matching bases). In nucleotide form, the sequence is TGTGCCAGCGCCCCGGGGGGCACAGATACGCAGTATTTT. This encodes CASAPGGTDTQYF.